The T cell receptor (beta chain) under discussion was sequenced for a study of blood T cell repertoires in COVID-19. Study information: Spain, Italy and the United States supplied samples that represented acute and convalescent COVID-19.

This clone occurred once. Per the study methods: Estimates of nucleated cell counts were drawn from the amplification of reference gene primers. Data came from immunoSEQ multiplex PCR; TCRdb stores just in-frame clones and leaves some out. The D gene and trimming were derived from the DNA, and the V and J assignments and clone size from that table. Of a few hundred thousand clones in the sample, around 85% were seen once. This CDR3 has 14 amino acids. The germline gives CDR1 MNHEY, CDR2 SMNVEV (reference sequence). V dropped 10 bases and J dropped 2 bases, with 18 bases sitting between them. All enrollees were about 18 to 100 years old and from approximately 24 US areas. Membership in each cohort depended on participant-reported clinical history.

The receptor comes from a woman aged 35 to 49 with acute COVID-19. The chain employs TRBV27 and TRBJ2-7, with D perhaps TRBD2 (7 bases). Sequenced input: PBMCs or T cells enriched from blood (not recorded which). The CDR3 DNA follows: TGTGCCACCAAACCGGGGGGCCACACCTACGAGCAGTACTTC. Protein product: CATKPGGHTYEQYF.